One sample yielded the 27 T cell receptor beta chains listed below, sequenced in a study of shared T cell receptors in the human thymus. Some clones are missing from TCRdb's copy, which holds only in-frame ones; the method was immunoSEQ multiplex PCR. The table lists about 380,000 clones, 95% of them singletons. Sequenced input: thymocytes. Receptors originate from a human donor.

The chain recombines TRBV5-6 with TRBJ1-3; D perhaps matches TRBD1 (5 bases). The germline V gene has CDR1 SGHDT and CDR2 YYEEEE. The V end lost 4 bases, the J end lost 2 bases, and 16 bases lay between the germline ends. The CDR3 spans 16 residues. CDR3 region: CASSKTRTRPGNTIYF. CDR3 nucleotide sequence: TGTGCCAGCAGCAAGACACGGACAAGACCTGGAAACACCATATATTTT.

CDR3 coding DNA: TGTGCCAGCAGCCCTCGCGACCATTACGAGCAGTACTTC. Translation gives CASSPRDHYEQYF. The genes are TRBV7-2 and TRBJ2-7; D remains unclear. Germline V CDR1 and CDR2: SGHTA, FQGNSA. The CDR3 is 13 residues long. V was shortened by 5 bases and J by 4 bases, with 12 bases between the two germline ends. Full variable domain (missing parts from reference TRBV7-2 and TRBJ2-7): GAGVSQSPSNKVTEKGKDVELRCDPISGHTALYWYRQSLGQGLEFLIYFQGNSAPDKSGLPSDRFSAERTGGSVSTLTIQRTQQEDSAVYLCASSPRDHYEQYFGPGTRLTVT.

The chain links TRBV7-2 to TRBJ2-7; D is tentatively TRBD1 or TRBD2 (5 bases each). V gave up 5 bases and J gave up 4 bases, with 12 bases separating them. Germline V CDR1 and CDR2: SGHTA, FQGNSA. The CDR3 totals 13 residues. The CDR3 is CASSEGRRYEQYF. As DNA, the CDR3 is TGTGCCAGCAGCGAGGGACGGAGATACGAGCAGTACTTC.

This chain uses TRBV30 with TRBJ2-3; maybe TRBD2 (6 bases). Trimming left V 1 base short and J 4 bases short, with 12 bases between. CDR1 GTSNPN and CDR2 SVGIG come from the germline V gene (reference sequence). The CDR3 sequence is 14 residues long. The CDR3 reads CAWSGGGLADTQYF. For the CDR3, the DNA is TGTGCCTGGAGTGGAGGAGGGCTCGCAGATACGCAGTATTTT.

The V call is TRBV27, the J call TRBJ2-3; 14 bases line up with TRBD2. This CDR3 spans 22 amino acids. CDR1 and CDR2 from the germline V gene are MNHEY and SMNVEV (reference sequence). V shed 3 bases and J 0 bases; nucleotides not matched to a gene: 17. The CDR3: CASSFRTTRTSGGTPSTDTQYF. CDR3 sequence (DNA): TGTGCCAGCAGTTTCCGTACCACTAGGACTAGCGGGGGGACTCCTAGCACAGATACGCAGTATTTT.

This chain links TRBV5-4 with TRBJ2-2, with 9 bases that match TRBD1. The V gene end was trimmed by 5 bases and the J gene end by 7 bases; junction bases not matched to a gene: 9. There are 15 residues in the CDR3. CDR1 and CDR2 from the germline V gene are SGHNT and YYREEE (reference sequence). The CDR3 region has the DNA TGTGCCAGCAGTGCGGGACAGGGAATCGACGGGGAGCTGTTTTTT. Translating gives CASSAGQGIDGELFF.

This chain connects TRBV5-1 to TRBJ2-3; D is possibly TRBD1 (6 bases). Deletions cut 1 base from V and 4 bases from J, with 7 bases between. This CDR3 is built from 13 residues. Germline CDR1 SGHRS, CDR2 YFSETQ. As DNA, the CDR3 is TGCGCCAGCAGCTTGACAGGGCCAGATACGCAGTATTTT. This translates into CASSLTGPDTQYF.

This rearrangement joins TRBV5-6 to TRBJ2-3, with D possibly being TRBD2 (6 bases). The V and J ends lost 0 bases and 2 bases respectively, with 16 bases between them. Germline V gene lookup returns CDR1 SGHDT and CDR2 YYEEEE. The CDR3 extends over 17 amino acids. The CDR3 coding sequence is TGTGCCAGCAGCTTGGTAATACTAGCTACTTACACAGATACGCAGTATTTT. Residues: CASSLVILATYTDTQYF.

The rearrangement joins TRBV9 to TRBJ2-7, with D possibly being TRBD1 (7 bases). The CDR3 has 15 amino acids. Per the germline V gene, CDR1 is SGDLS and CDR2 is YYNGEE. The V end lost 0 bases, the J end lost 1 base, and 11 bases lay between the germline ends. The chain's CDR3 is CASSVEAGQSYEQYF. As DNA, the CDR3 is TGTGCCAGCAGCGTAGAGGCGGGACAGTCCTACGAGCAGTACTTC. Using reference TRBV9 and TRBJ2-7 for the parts outside the CDR3, the full variable domain is DSGVTQTPKHLITATGQRVTLRCSPRSGDLSVYWYQQSLDQGLQFLIQYYNGEERAKGNILERFSAQQFPDLHSELNLSSLELGDSALYFCASSVEAGQSYEQYFGPGTRLTVT.

This chain uses TRBV18 with TRBJ2-1; the D gene is possibly TRBD1 (6 bases). V lost 3 bases and J 3 bases, leaving 24 bases between the germline ends. Looked up from germline, CDR1 is KGHSH and CDR2 is LQKENI. The CDR3 length is 19 residues. DNA of the CDR3: TGTGCCAGCTCACCGAGTTTTACTAACCAGGGGAATCTCTACAATGAGCAGTTCTTC. Its translation is CASSPSFTNQGNLYNEQFF.

J is TRBJ2-5 and V is TRBV15, with 9 bases that match TRBD1. J was trimmed by 3 bases and V by 2 bases; bases with no gene match: 7. CDR3 size: 16 residues. Germline lookup yields CDR1 LNHNV and CDR2 YYDKDF (reference sequence). CDR3 residues: CATSRYAGDREETQYF. The CDR3 coding sequence is TGTGCCACCAGCAGATACGCCGGGGACAGGGAAGAGACCCAGTACTTC.

The chain employs TRBV27 and TRBJ1-1, with 7 bases matching TRBD1. Germline V gene data show CDR1 as MNHEY and CDR2 as SMNVEV (reference sequence). The CDR3 is 15 residues long. J lost 4 bases, V lost 3 bases, and 8 bases had no gene match. CDR3 sequence: CASSLLDRVGTEAFF. The DNA for the CDR3 is TGTGCCAGCAGTTTGCTCGACAGGGTTGGCACTGAAGCTTTCTTT.

This clone has only one observation. For the CDR3, the DNA is TGTGCCTGGAGTGCCCAGGGGTATGGCTACACCTTC. It codes for CAWSAQGYGYTF. V usage is TRBV30 and J usage is TRBJ1-2; possibly TRBD1 for D (6 bases). CDR1 is GTSNPN, CDR2 SVGIG, per germline (reference sequence). CDR3 length equals 12 residues. Trimming took 1 base from V and 5 from J, leaving 8 bases between them.

The chain combines TRBV9 with TRBJ1-2; D perhaps matches TRBD1 (6 bases). V was clipped by 5 bases and J by 3 bases, with 14 bases between them. This CDR3 has 14 amino acids. Looked up from germline, CDR1 is SGDLS and CDR2 is YYNGEE. The CDR3 loop reads CASRRGGHDYGYTF. The CDR3 DNA follows: TGTGCCAGCAGGAGGGGGGGGCATGACTATGGCTACACCTTC.

V and J are TRBV19 and TRBJ2-4; 7 bases fit TRBD1. CDR1 is LNHDA and CDR2 is SQIVND in the germline V gene (reference sequence). Unmatched junction bases numbered 17, after V lost 8 bases and J lost 4 bases. The CDR3 is 17 residues long. The CDR3 DNA sequence: TGTGCCAGTTCGCCGGACCCGGGGAACAGGGGAAAAAACATTCAGTACTTC. As protein: CASSPDPGNRGKNIQYF.

J is TRBJ1-2 and V is TRBV7-2; no reliable D call. Germline CDR1 is SGHTA and CDR2 is FQGNSA. V was cut by 5 bases and J by 2 bases, with 18 bases left in between. The CDR3 runs 16 residues. This CDR3 is CASSALLGIYNYGYTF. The CDR3 DNA follows: TGTGCCAGCAGCGCCTTGTTGGGGATATACAACTATGGCTACACCTTC.

This clone appeared once. V gene TRBV27 combines with J gene TRBJ2-7; 16 nucleotides agree with TRBD2. Germline CDR1 is MNHEY and CDR2 is SMNVEV (reference sequence). Germline trimming cut 7 bases from V and 5 bases from J; bases unmatched to any gene: 8. The CDR3 is made up of 16 amino acids. CDR3 sequence: CASTGPGTSGRDEQYF. The CDR3 DNA reads as TGTGCCAGCACAGGTCCGGGGACTAGCGGGAGGGACGAGCAGTACTTC.

The chain is built from TRBV27 and TRBJ2-3; possible D gene TRBD2, 6 bases. CDR3 length equals 13 residues. Germline lookup yields CDR1 MNHEY and CDR2 SMNVEV (reference sequence). Between the trimmed V and J ends, which lost 8 bases and 5 bases, there was a span of 14 bases. The DNA for the CDR3 is TGTGCCAGCTCCCTCCTCGGGGGAGATACGCAGTATTTT. Amino acids: CASSLLGGDTQYF.

The chain joins TRBV11-2 to TRBJ2-1, with 9 nucleotides matching TRBD2. This CDR3 is 15 amino acids long. Germline trimming cut 6 bases from V and 8 bases from J; bases unmatched to any gene: 11. CDR1 and CDR2 from the germline V gene are SGHAT and FQNNGV. CDR3 DNA: TGTGCCAGCAGTTCGACTAGCGGAGCCCCCCATGAGCAGTTCTTC. Protein product: CASSSTSGAPHEQFF.

This chain uses TRBV11-2 with TRBJ1-1; 8 bases are a match to TRBD1. This CDR3 contains 15 residues. Germline CDR1 is SGHAT and CDR2 is FQNNGV. After removal of 4 bases from V and 4 bases from J, the junction contained 8 bases not matched to a gene. The CDR3 DNA reads TGTGCCAGCAGCTACAGGGACAGGCCGGGCACTGAAGCTTTCTTT. It codes for CASSYRDRPGTEAFF.

The rearrangement joins TRBV10-2 to TRBJ1-4, with D hard to call. Germline CDR1 WSHSY, CDR2 SAAADI. V lost 9 bases, J lost 0 bases, and 11 bases lay in between. CDR3 length equals 14 residues. The CDR3 here is CASHDTSTNEKLFF. The CDR3 DNA reads as TGCGCCAGTCACGACACCTCAACTAATGAAAAACTGTTTTTT.

V is TRBV27 and J is TRBJ2-7; D may match TRBD1 or TRBD2 (6 bases each). The CDR3 extends over 15 amino acids. Per germline, CDR1 MNHEY and CDR2 SMNVEV (reference sequence). Trimming shortened V by 5 bases and J by 4 bases, and 18 bases separated the two germline ends. This CDR3 is CASSKGGQAGYEQYF. DNA for the CDR3: TGTGCCAGCAGTAAAGGGGGGCAGGCCGGGTACGAGCAGTACTTC.

J is TRBJ2-5 and V is TRBV15; 9 nucleotides agree with TRBD1. V lost 1 base and J lost 0; bases outside the gene matches: 6. Per the germline V gene, CDR1 is LNHNV and CDR2 is YYDKDF (reference sequence). This CDR3 has 17 amino acids. CDR3 sequence (DNA): TGTGCCACCAGCAGAGTCCCGGACAGGGGACACCAAGAGACCCAGTACTTC. It specifies CATSRVPDRGHQETQYF.

The chain uses TRBV7-2 and TRBJ2-3, with no clear D. Germline CDR1 reads SGHTA; CDR2 reads FQGNSA. Between the trimmed V and J ends, which lost 1 base and 4 bases, there was a span of 15 bases. CDR3 length: 16 amino acids. Here the CDR3 reads CASSLVVLTVADTQYF. As DNA, the CDR3 is TGTGCCAGCAGCTTAGTTGTCCTTACCGTCGCAGATACGCAGTATTTT.

This clone was seen just once. The chain recombines TRBV28 with TRBJ2-7; D is uncertain. Trimming pared 5 bases from V and 0 bases from J, leaving 5 bases between. CDR1 and CDR2 from the germline V gene are MDHEN and SYDVKM. CDR3 length: 12 residues. The CDR3 here is CASSQDSYEQYF. The CDR3 DNA sequence: TGTGCCAGCAGTCAAGACTCCTACGAGCAGTACTTC.

In nucleotides, the CDR3 is TGTGCCACCAGCAGAGTGGAAACTGCCACAGATACGCAGTATTTT. Encoded protein: CATSRVETATDTQYF. This chain joins TRBV15 and TRBJ2-3; unclear D gene. Germline V gene sequence: CDR1 LNHNV, CDR2 YYDKDF (reference sequence). The CDR3 is 15 amino acids. The V end was cut by 1 base, the J end by 2 bases, with 10 bases between.

The chain combines TRBV27 with TRBJ2-7; the match to TRBD2 covers 10 bases. The CDR3 sequence is 14 residues long. Per the germline V gene, CDR1 is MNHEY and CDR2 is SMNVEV (reference sequence). The V gene end was trimmed by 10 bases and the J gene end by 9 bases; junction bases not matched to a gene: 15. This CDR3 reads CAKTLAGAVEVQYF. Here the CDR3 DNA reads TGTGCCAAAACCCTAGCGGGAGCCGTAGAGGTGCAGTACTTC.